The entry that follows covers one T cell receptor (beta chain) sequence. The antigen is undetermined. Germline is not matched at one junction end, which may reflect a read error. This sample was included in a study of tumor and adjacent non-tumor tissue in lung cancer. As for the study in general: Patients comprised 12 adenocarcinoma, a couple of squamous cell carcinoma and 1 small cell lung cancer.

Regarding the study as a whole: TCR diversity was significantly greater in tumor than normal lung tissue. Normal lung showed higher cumulative top 100 clone frequency than tumor.

Germline CDR1 MNHEY, CDR2 SVGAGI. CDR3 length: 15 residues. The template was RNA from unsorted bulk tissue. Distant lung tissue was collected more than 3 cm away from the tumor edge. Newly diagnosed lung cancer patients had thoracic surgery in China, August–November 2014, without prior chemotherapy. Three rounds of nested PCR, following a modified ARM-PCR protocol, produced the TCRbeta library. TCRdb independently ran MiXCR on the multiplex PCR reads; one entry per CDR3 protein. The sample has about 98,000 distinct CDR3 sequences, approximately 80% seen once. Material for sequencing was distant non-tumor lung tissue. This receptor was taken from a man in his 60s with small cell lung cancer. The chain recombines TRBV6-5 with TRBJ1-1, with 9 bases identical to TRBD1. In DNA, the CDR3 is TGTGCCAGCAGTTACGACGACAGGGGGAATACTGAAACTTTCTTT. Encoded protein: CASSYDDRGNTETFF.